Included here is one T cell receptor beta chain sequence, with context. This CDR3 is also generated by other DNA sequences in the sample. Germline CDR1 KGHSH, CDR2 LQKENI. The CDR3 length is 15 residues. Trimming at V came to 1 base and at J to 0 bases, leaving 2 bases not matched to a gene. The data were obtained in a study of blood T cell repertoires in COVID-19. Self-reported history from a screening survey and questionnaire set each donor's cohort. TCRdb's copy holds only in-frame clones and misses some; the assay was immunoSEQ multiplex PCR. The sample has a few hundred thousand clones, approximately 93% seen once; the top ten hold 0.8% to 0.9%.

Sample: PBMCs or T cells enriched from blood (not recorded which). The clonotype comes from a woman aged 35 to 49 who had been exposed to COVID-19. V usage is TRBV18 and J usage is TRBJ1-2; 7 positions match TRBD1. CDR3 bases: TGTGCCAGCTCACCACGACAGGGATCTAACTATGGCTACACCTTC. Translation gives CASSPRQGSNYGYTF.